This T cell receptor beta chain was observed in a study of T cell responses to AZD1222 COVID-19 vaccine. Study results and limitations: Recipients of two AZD1222 doses showed rising Spike-specific TCR breadth and depth. A reported finding is that nearly half of spike-specific TCRs target unmutated variant regions. White British people made up most donors, females outnumbered males, and clonal diversity was possibly underestimated. CD4 TCRs covered the whole spike, strongest at regions 160-218 and 743-854.

Regarding this clone: The antigen is undetermined.

The germline V and J ends were trimmed by 0 bases and 1 base, with 7 bases remaining between them. Germline CDR1 is SGHDT and CDR2 is YYEEEE. CDR3 length: 14 residues. Sequenced by immunoSEQ multiplex PCR; TCRdb stores in-frame clones only, minus some. The table has 150,000 to 200,000 clones, 85% to 95% seen once; the top ten hold 2.5% to 3%. The sequencing here drew on peripheral blood, taken on day 0 of AZD1222 vaccination. V gene TRBV5-6 combines with J gene TRBJ1-1, with D hard to call. This clonotype was sampled from an adult in good health. For the CDR3, the DNA is TGTGCCAGCAGCTTGGATGGGTCGAACACTGAAGCTTTCTTT. This gives the protein CASSLDGSNTEAFF.